Detailed here is one T cell receptor (beta chain). Its recognized antigen is unknown. No qualities accompany the bases; no much larger clone lies one base away. The sample originates from a study of Ad26.COV2.S vaccination and SARS-CoV-2 variants (dated by TCRdb to the early 2020s). In terms of the full investigation: Donors in the vaccine arm were drawn from COV1001, a phase I-IIa trial of Ad26.COV2.S in healthy adults that was multicentre, randomized, double-blind and placebo-controlled. Participants in the trial were split at random into five groups of five each, receiving low-dose or high-dose Ad26.COV2.S once or twice, or else placebo on both occasions. The TCR-sequenced set comprised about 32 samples: 19 Ad26.COV2.S vaccine recipients, 5 placebo recipients and 8 SARS-CoV-2 convalescent individuals. TCRbeta repertoire sequencing served as the tool for gauging how specific and how broad the SARS-CoV-2-reactive T cell receptors were following Ad26.COV2.S vaccination. Throughout the experiments and outcome assessment, investigators stayed blinded to trial group allocation. Ad26.COV2.S was administered intramuscularly at 5 x 10^10 or 1 x 10^11 viral particles, either as a single shot or as two shots given 56 days apart.

The immunoSEQ Assay was the method used to sequence TCRbeta CDR3 regions. After extraction, genomic DNA underwent amplification by bias-controlled multiplex PCR, followed by high-throughput sequencing. Regarding the original processing steps: To quantify the absolute abundance of every unique TCRbeta CDR3 region, sequences were collapsed and filtered. T cell fraction was estimated by normalization of TCRbeta template counts to usable DNA, with usable DNA being measured through amplification of reference genes present in all nucleated cells. Repertoire TCRs were annotated as SARS-CoV-2-specific by exact matching of V gene, CDR3 amino acid sequence and J gene to a known reactive TCR set. The reference SARS-CoV-2 TCR set was derived from MIRA and filtered for enrichment in COVID-19-positive ImmuneCODE repertoires, a step that removed public or cross-reactive TCRs. Using the MIRA antigens, annotated TCRs were further analysed by specific ORF or by position within an ORF. Depth was the summed frequency of annotated unique rearrangements, while breadth was defined as annotated unique rearrangements over total unique productive rearrangements. Two-sided Wilcoxon rank-sum tests were used to compare TCR breadth between groups. In its TCRdb copy, this immuneACCESS table keeps in-frame sequences only and misses some clones. Where compared with another copy, unresolved V genes explain less than half of these, and the others have no known cause. D and trimming were read from the DNA, whereas the V and J calls and clone size are those reported in that table. This sample is represented by around 270,000 clones; about 83% of them were singletons. The ten largest clones represent roughly 3% of the sample.

V gives up 0 bases and J gives up 4 bases, and the segment between their germline ends measures 7 bases. Reading the germline V gene (reference sequence) gives CDR1 SGHKS and CDR2 YYEKEE. The CDR3 covers 13 residues, taking in both the cysteine and the phenylalanine. The CDR3 DNA has 39 bases and is translated from base 1. The treatment or condition label, as the study defines it: 15 to 20 received Ad26.COV2.S at low or high dose, single or two shots; several received placebo; per-sample allocation not given. For vaccine and placebo recipients, repertoires were sequenced using samples collected on day 63 after the first injection. Cohort 1b enrolled some 25 adults aged 18-55 years at a single site in Boston, USA, between 29 July and 7 August 2020. Ad26.COV2.S was a replication-incompetent adenovirus type 26 vector that expressed a prefusion-stabilized SARS-CoV-2 spike protein derived from the original Wuhan strain.

The study at large found these results: The study was not powered for comparison of responses between vaccine doses or regimens. Ad26.COV2.S recipients had higher spike-specific TCR breadth than placebo recipients (P = 0.0014). After vaccination, spike-specific CD8+ and CD4+ T cell responses were reported to show substantial breadth. According to the authors, total T cell responses may have been underestimated by the TCR breadth and depth analyses. Comparable non-spike TCR breadth was observed between vaccine and placebo recipients, consistent with only spike being contained in the vaccine.

The TCR sequence derives from a person aged 18-60 years who received the Ad26.COV2.S COVID-19 vaccine or a placebo. The chain couples TRBV5-5 to TRBJ1-2, with a weak D call of TRBD1 (5 bases match). The material was peripheral blood, obtained in a trial of Ad26.COV2.S vaccine versus placebo. Here the CDR3 is given as CASSLGGTYGYTF. The sequenced DNA is TGTGCCAGCAGCTTGGGTGGGACCTATGGCTACACCTTC.